The next 28 T cell receptor beta chains were all read from a single sample in a study of graft-versus-host responses after intestinal transplantation. The protocol was immunoSEQ multiplex PCR, while the TCRdb copy is restricted to in-frame clones and leaves out a portion. Of some 41,000 clones listed, about nine tenths are singletons. The sequencing here drew on PBMCs, taken just under 270 days after transplant. These receptors were obtained from a human patient who received an intestinal transplant, so some T cells may come from the graft donor.

V usage is TRBV15 and J usage is TRBJ1-1; D is uncertain. The CDR3 has 16 residues. The ends were cut back, 1 base at V and 1 base at J, with 13 bases in the middle. Germline lookup yields CDR1 LNHNV and CDR2 YYDKDF (reference sequence). In nucleotides, the CDR3 is TGTGCCACCAGCAGAGTAGAGTTTGTGGGGAACACTGAAGCTTTCTTT. It yields the protein CATSRVEFVGNTEAFF.

The chain uses TRBV7-9 and TRBJ2-4; tentative D call: TRBD2 (5 bases). V was cut by 2 bases and J by 8 bases, with 19 bases left in between. The CDR3 is 16 residues long. CDR1 is SEHNR and CDR2 is FQNEAQ in the germline V gene (reference sequence). The DNA of the CDR3 is TGTGCCAGCAGCTTACTTCGCGGGTCCGTAGAGGACATTCAGTACTTC. Protein: CASSLLRGSVEDIQYF.

The chain recombines TRBV27 with TRBJ2-3; D not resolved. V gave up 3 bases and J gave up 4 bases, with 8 bases separating them. The CDR3 runs to 13 residues. The germline V gene encodes CDR1 MNHEY and CDR2 SMNVEV (reference sequence). CDR3 loop: CASSFMGSDTQYF. Here the CDR3 DNA reads TGTGCCAGCAGTTTCATGGGTTCAGATACGCAGTATTTT.

CDR3 sequence reads: CASREGSPEAFF. The CDR3 DNA is TGTGCCAGCAGGGAAGGGTCGCCTGAAGCTTTCTTT. The V call is TRBV13, the J call TRBJ1-1; unclear D gene. V lost 6 bases, J lost 6 bases, and 11 bases lay in between. The germline CDR1 and CDR2 sequences are PRHDT and FYEKMQ (reference sequence). The CDR3 totals 12 residues.

This chain links TRBV6-5 with TRBJ1-1; D is perhaps TRBD1 (5 bases). This CDR3 has 16 residues. CDR1 is MNHEY and CDR2 is SVGAGI in the germline V gene. Trimming removed 4 bases at V and 4 bases at J, with 19 bases between. In DNA form, the CDR3 reads TGTGCCAGCAGTTCGGCCCATGGAGGTAGGGGCACTGAAGCTTTCTTT. Its protein product is CASSSAHGGRGTEAFF.

The chain joins TRBV4-1 to TRBJ1-1; D may be TRBD1 (6 bases). From germline, CDR1 is MGHRA and CDR2 YSYEKL. There are 12 residues in the CDR3. The V end was cut by 5 bases, the J end by 7 bases, with 11 bases between. The CDR3 DNA is TGCGCCAGCAGCGGGACATCTGGTGAAGCTTTCTTT. This gives the protein CASSGTSGEAFF.

V and J are TRBV27 and TRBJ2-7; 9 bases fit TRBD1. The CDR3 has 13 residues. V lost 6 bases, J lost 5 bases, and 5 bases stayed unmatched. Germline CDR1 and CDR2: MNHEY and SMNVEV (reference sequence). The CDR3 region is CASRGTGNNEQYF. The CDR3, as DNA: TGTGCCAGCAGGGGGACAGGGAATAACGAGCAGTACTTC.

The chain couples TRBV21-1 to TRBJ1-2. TRBV21-1 is noted as a pseudogene. The CDR3 runs to 19 residues. This chain's CDR3 is CASSKVMVGFYPSNYGYTF. The DNA of the CDR3 is TGTGCCAGCAGCAAAGTGATGGTCGGTTTTTACCCTTCTAACTATGGCTACACCTTC.

This clone is medium-sized. At the DNA level, this CDR3 is encoded by other sequences in the same sample as well. The chain's CDR3 is CASSPGQLNTEAFF. CDR3 DNA: TGTGCCAGCAGCCCAGGACAGTTGAACACTGAAGCTTTCTTT. The rearrangement uses TRBV11-1 and TRBJ1-1, with D maybe TRBD1 (6 bases). V gave up 5 bases and J gave up 0 bases, with 10 bases separating them. The germline CDR1 and CDR2 sequences are SGHAT and FQDESV (reference sequence). CDR3 length: 14 amino acids.

The chain has TRBV6-5 and TRBJ1-5, with D perhaps matching TRBD1 (6 bases). This CDR3 comprises 13 residues. In germline, CDR1 is MNHEY, CDR2 SVGAGI. Trimming took off 2 bases at V and 10 bases at J, with 12 bases between the two ends. CDR3 nucleotides: TGTGCCAGCAGTTACGGAGGGGGTGGTCCCCAGCATTTT. Translating gives CASSYGGGGPQHF.

The CDR3 region is CAIREGGQPNQPQHF. In DNA form, the CDR3 reads TGTGCCATCAGGGAAGGCGGACAGCCGAATCAGCCCCAGCATTTT. This chain joins TRBV10-3 and TRBJ1-5; TRBD1 is a possible D gene (6 bases). Germline loops: CDR1 ENHRY, CDR2 SYGVKD. Deletions cut 6 bases from V and 4 bases from J, with 16 bases between. The CDR3 length is 15 residues.

This clone was picked up one time. The chain employs TRBV19 and TRBJ1-6; D is ambiguous. The V gene's germline CDR1 is LNHDA and CDR2 SQIVND (reference sequence). This CDR3 has 15 residues. V was shortened by 0 bases and J by 10 bases, with 13 bases between the two germline ends. The CDR3: CASSIEGGVGSPLHF. As DNA, the CDR3 is TGTGCCAGTAGTATAGAAGGAGGAGTAGGATCACCCCTCCACTTT.

The chain combines TRBV27 with TRBJ1-6; 9 positions agree with TRBD1. Trimming at V came to 0 bases and at J to 12 bases, leaving 6 bases not matched to a gene. The CDR3 contains 15 residues. CDR1 is MNHEY, CDR2 SMNVEV, per germline (reference sequence). The CDR3: CASSLSGTGKVPLHF. The CDR3 nucleotides are TGTGCCAGCAGTTTATCTGGGACAGGGAAAGTACCCCTCCACTTT.

The chain joins TRBV11-1 to TRBJ2-7; D is perhaps TRBD1 (5 bases). CDR3 length equals 14 residues. Deletions cut 5 bases from V and 0 bases from J, with 11 bases between. Germline V CDR1 and CDR2: SGHAT, FQDESV (reference sequence). The CDR3 coding sequence is TGTGCCAGCAGCCCAGGGATAAGCTCCTACGAGCAGTACTTC. Protein sequence: CASSPGISSYEQYF.

This sequence joins TRBV5-6 and TRBJ2-5, with 7 bases lining up with TRBD2. CDR1 and CDR2 (germline): SGHDT, YYEEEE. This CDR3 has 17 amino acids. V was clipped by 4 bases and J by 4 bases; unmatched bases: 16. The CDR3 sequence: CASSGSVGEGSGETQYF. CDR3 nucleotide sequence: TGTGCCAGCAGCGGGAGTGTCGGGGAGGGTAGTGGAGAGACCCAGTACTTC. Full variable domain (outside the CDR3, taken from reference TRBV5-6 and TRBJ2-5): DAGVTQSPTHLIKTRGQQVTLRCSPKSGHDTVSWYQQALGQGPQFIFQYYEEEERQRGNFPDRFSGHQFPNYSSELNVNALLLGDSALYLCASSGSVGEGSGETQYFGPGTRLLVL.

The chain recombines TRBV6-5 with TRBJ1-6; 8 positions agree with TRBD1. J gave up 10 bases and V 6 bases, and 8 bases lay outside the gene matches. Germline assignment: CDR1 MNHEY and CDR2 SVGAGI. The CDR3 totals 14 residues. CDR3 loop: CASRVRGLRSPLHF. The CDR3 coding sequence is TGTGCCAGCAGGGTCAGGGGGCTAAGGTCACCCCTCCACTTT.

V and J are TRBV6-4 and TRBJ2-2; TRBD2 agrees at 7 bases. Trimming removed 2 bases from V and 1 base from J; junction bases left unmatched: 1. Germline CDR1 reads MRHNA; CDR2 reads SNTAGT. CDR3 length equals 15 residues. The CDR3 sequence is CASSDRGENTGELFF. The CDR3 DNA reads TGTGCCAGCAGTGACCGGGGGGAGAACACCGGGGAGCTGTTTTTT.

This chain links TRBV5-1 with TRBJ2-7; no clear D gene. Germline V gives CDR1 SGHRS, CDR2 YFSETQ. V dropped 1 base and J dropped 3 bases, with 17 bases sitting between them. This CDR3 comprises 16 residues. Here the CDR3 reads CASSLYSGVADYEQYF. The CDR3 nucleotides read TGCGCCAGCAGCTTGTATTCAGGAGTGGCAGACTACGAGCAGTACTTC.

V usage is TRBV4-1 and J usage is TRBJ1-4, with 7 bases aligning to TRBD1. The CDR3 is 16 residues long. Unmatched junction bases numbered 10, after V lost 3 bases and J lost 6 bases. Germline CDR1 MGHRA, CDR2 YSYEKL. CDR3 nucleotides: TGCGCCAGCAGCCATCGCAACAGGGGCGGGGATGAAAAACTGTTTTTT. Its translation is CASSHRNRGGDEKLFF.

V is TRBV5-1 and J is TRBJ2-1; D is perhaps TRBD1 (6 bases). The germline V gene encodes CDR1 SGHRS and CDR2 YFSETQ. This CDR3 spans 15 amino acids. V dropped 1 base and J dropped 4 bases, with 12 bases sitting between them. The CDR3 region is CASSLLGTPYNEQFF. CDR3 bases: TGCGCCAGCAGCTTGCTGGGGACACCGTACAATGAGCAGTTCTTC.

The chain recombines TRBV10-1 with TRBJ2-1; 9 nucleotides align to TRBD2. V lost 2 bases to trimming and J lost 4 bases; unmatched junction nucleotides: 6. Germline CDR1 is WNHNN and CDR2 is SYGVQD (reference sequence). The CDR3 has 16 amino acids. The CDR3 coding sequence is TGCGCCAGCAGTGAGGCCAGCGGGGGGCTATACAATGAGCAGTTCTTC. This encodes CASSEASGGLYNEQFF.

The chain employs TRBV5-1 and TRBJ2-7, with 11 positions matching TRBD2. The germline V gene has CDR1 SGHRS and CDR2 YFSETQ. Trimming cost V 5 bases and J 3 bases; bases outside gene matches: 4. The CDR3 has 14 residues. The CDR3 DNA reads TGCGCCAGCAGATTTACTAGCGGGGGCTACGAGCAGTACTTC. This encodes CASRFTSGGYEQYF.

CDR3 coding DNA: TGTGCCAGTAGCACCTCTGGCACAGATACGCAGTATTTT. It specifies CASSTSGTDTQYF. This chain joins TRBV19 and TRBJ2-3; D is unresolved. Trimming took off 6 bases at V and 1 base at J, with 8 bases between the two ends. The CDR3 has 13 residues. Germline assignment: CDR1 LNHDA and CDR2 SQIVND (reference sequence).

This sequence joins TRBV7-6 and TRBJ2-3, with D tentatively TRBD1 (6 bases). The CDR3 consists of 15 residues. The V end lost 5 bases, the J end lost 6 bases, and 18 bases lay between the germline ends. The germline V gene has CDR1 SGHVS and CDR2 FNYEAQ. CDR3 residues: CASSPLGANSDTQYF. The CDR3 nucleotides are TGTGCCAGCAGCCCTCTGGGGGCTAACTCGGATACGCAGTATTTT.

The chain couples TRBV6-5 to TRBJ1-3, with D perhaps matching TRBD1 (6 bases). Germline V gene lookup returns CDR1 MNHEY and CDR2 SVGAGI. The CDR3 contains 14 residues. V was clipped by 6 bases and J by 0 bases, with 9 bases between them. This CDR3 is CASSRTASGNTIYF. DNA of the CDR3: TGTGCCAGCAGCCGGACAGCCTCTGGAAACACCATATATTTT.

The chain is built from TRBV9 and TRBJ2-2, with 9 positions matching TRBD1. Germline V gives CDR1 SGDLS, CDR2 YYNGEE. V lost 0 bases to trimming and J lost 7 bases; unmatched junction nucleotides: 10. The CDR3 length is 17 residues. This CDR3 reads CASSVASWRGQGGELFF. The CDR3 nucleotides are TGTGCCAGCAGCGTAGCTAGTTGGAGGGGACAGGGCGGGGAGCTGTTTTTT.

This clone was observed once. The chain has TRBV18 and TRBJ2-7; TRBD1 matches at 11 bases. CDR1 is KGHSH, CDR2 LQKENI, per germline. The CDR3 is 15 amino acids. V shed 5 bases and J 4 bases; nucleotides not matched to a gene: 7. The CDR3 DNA follows: TGTGCCAGCTCAGCGGACAGGGGGCTTTCTTACGAGCAGTACTTC. Its translation: CASSADRGLSYEQYF.

J is TRBJ2-1 and V is TRBV5-4; 9 nucleotides match TRBD1. This CDR3 has 15 residues. The V gene's germline CDR1 is SGHNT and CDR2 YYREEE (reference sequence). Unmatched junction bases numbered 7, after V lost 2 bases and J lost 7 bases. The CDR3 loop reads CASSFRQGVKNEQFF. CDR3 DNA sequence: TGTGCCAGCAGCTTTCGACAGGGGGTTAAGAATGAGCAGTTCTTC.